In its sample, the clone carrying this T cell receptor (beta chain) was seen many times. In germline, CDR1 is SEHNR, CDR2 FQNEAQ (reference sequence). The CDR3 consists of 17 residues. J gave up 2 bases and V 6 bases, and 12 bases lay outside the gene matches. This record comes from a study of T cells in Graves' hyperthyroidism and ophthalmopathy. RNA transcripts provided the source from which TCR beta CDR3 regions were amplified. The TCR CDR3 first-round RT-PCR relied on the HTBI primer set. From the multiplex PCR reads, TCRdb called clonotypes with MiXCR, one entry per CDR3 protein. The profile shows approximately 400,000 distinct CDR3 sequences, 15% to 19% of them singletons.

The receptor comes from a woman between 18 and 29 years old with Graves' hyperthyroidism. This chain connects TRBV7-9 to TRBJ1-2, with TRBD1 matching 10 bases. The sample was blood. DNA for the CDR3: TGTGCCAGCAGTGGACCGGGACAGGGGATAATGAACTATGGCTACACCTTC. This codes for CASSGPGQGIMNYGYTF.